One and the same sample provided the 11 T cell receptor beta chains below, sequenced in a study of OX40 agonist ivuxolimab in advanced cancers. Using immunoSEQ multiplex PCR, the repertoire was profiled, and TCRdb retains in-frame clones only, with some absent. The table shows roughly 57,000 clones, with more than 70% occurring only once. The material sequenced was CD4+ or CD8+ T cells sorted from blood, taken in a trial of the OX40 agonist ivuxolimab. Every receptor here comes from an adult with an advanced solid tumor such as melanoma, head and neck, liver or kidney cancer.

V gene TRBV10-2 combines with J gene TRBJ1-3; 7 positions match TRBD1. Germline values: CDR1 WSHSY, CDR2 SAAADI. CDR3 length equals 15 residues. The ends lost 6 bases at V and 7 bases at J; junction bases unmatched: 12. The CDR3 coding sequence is TGCGCCAGCAGAGATACTAGACAGGGACGGAACACCATATATTTT. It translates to CASRDTRQGRNTIYF.

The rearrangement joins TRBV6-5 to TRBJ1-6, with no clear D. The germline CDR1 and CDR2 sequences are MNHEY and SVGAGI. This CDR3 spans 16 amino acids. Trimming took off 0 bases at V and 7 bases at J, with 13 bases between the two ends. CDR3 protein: CASSYSRGNGNSPLHF. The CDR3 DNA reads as TGTGCCAGCAGTTACTCCCGGGGTAACGGGAATTCACCCCTCCACTTT.

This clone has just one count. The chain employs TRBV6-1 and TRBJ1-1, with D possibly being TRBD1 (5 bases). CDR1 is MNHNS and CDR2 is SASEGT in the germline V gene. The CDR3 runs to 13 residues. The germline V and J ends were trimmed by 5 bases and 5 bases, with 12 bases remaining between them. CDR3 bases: TGTGCCAGCAGTCCCCTCAGGGAGACTGAAGCTTTCTTT. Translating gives CASSPLRETEAFF.

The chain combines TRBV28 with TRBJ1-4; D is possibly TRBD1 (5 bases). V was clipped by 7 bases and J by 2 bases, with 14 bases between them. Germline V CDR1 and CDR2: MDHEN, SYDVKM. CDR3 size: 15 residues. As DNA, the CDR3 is TGTGCCAGCAACCTCGGGGGTTCCACTAATGAAAAACTGTTTTTT. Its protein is CASNLGGSTNEKLFF.

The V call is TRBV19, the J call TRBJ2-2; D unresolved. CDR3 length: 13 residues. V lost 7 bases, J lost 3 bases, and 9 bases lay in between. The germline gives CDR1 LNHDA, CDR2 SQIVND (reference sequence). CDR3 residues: CASKVADTGELFF. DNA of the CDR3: TGTGCCAGTAAGGTCGCCGACACCGGGGAGCTGTTTTTT.

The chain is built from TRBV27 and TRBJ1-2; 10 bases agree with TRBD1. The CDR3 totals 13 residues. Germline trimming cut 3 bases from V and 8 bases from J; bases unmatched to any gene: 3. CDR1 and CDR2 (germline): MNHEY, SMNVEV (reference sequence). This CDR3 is CASSLRTGGGYTF. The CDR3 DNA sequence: TGTGCCAGCAGTTTGCGGACAGGGGGGGGCTACACCTTC.

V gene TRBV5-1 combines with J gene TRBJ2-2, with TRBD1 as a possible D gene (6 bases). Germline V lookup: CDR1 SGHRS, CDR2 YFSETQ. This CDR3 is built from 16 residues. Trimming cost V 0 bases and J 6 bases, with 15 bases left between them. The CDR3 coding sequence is TGCGCCAGCAGCTTGGCCCCAGGGGCCCCGTCCGGGGAGCTGTTTTTT. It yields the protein CASSLAPGAPSGELFF.

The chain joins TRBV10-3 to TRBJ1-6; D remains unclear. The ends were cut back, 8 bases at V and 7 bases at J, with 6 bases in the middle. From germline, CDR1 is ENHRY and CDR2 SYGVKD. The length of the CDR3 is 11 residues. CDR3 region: CAIGKNSPLHF. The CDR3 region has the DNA TGTGCCATCGGTAAGAATTCACCCCTCCACTTT.

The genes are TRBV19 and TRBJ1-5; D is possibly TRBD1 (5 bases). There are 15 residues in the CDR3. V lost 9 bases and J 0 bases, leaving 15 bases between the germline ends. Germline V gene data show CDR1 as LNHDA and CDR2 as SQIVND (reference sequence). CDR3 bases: TGTGCCAGCACCGTAGGGGCCTATAGCAATCAGCCCCAGCATTTT. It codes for CASTVGAYSNQPQHF.

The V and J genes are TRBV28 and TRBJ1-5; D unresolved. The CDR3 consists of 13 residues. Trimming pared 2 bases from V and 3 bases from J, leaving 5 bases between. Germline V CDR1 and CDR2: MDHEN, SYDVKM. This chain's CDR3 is CASSLTANQPQHF. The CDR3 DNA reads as TGTGCCAGCAGTTTAACGGCCAATCAGCCCCAGCATTTT.

The chain's CDR3 is CASSPRNTGGANVLTF. The CDR3 region has the DNA TGTGCCAGCAGCCCCCGTAATACAGGGGGGGCCAACGTCCTGACTTTC. This rearrangement joins TRBV7-8 to TRBJ2-6, with D perhaps matching TRBD1 (6 bases). V lost 5 bases to trimming and J lost 4 bases, with 15 bases between them. CDR1 and CDR2 from the germline V gene are SGHVS and FQNEAQ. The CDR3 runs 16 residues.